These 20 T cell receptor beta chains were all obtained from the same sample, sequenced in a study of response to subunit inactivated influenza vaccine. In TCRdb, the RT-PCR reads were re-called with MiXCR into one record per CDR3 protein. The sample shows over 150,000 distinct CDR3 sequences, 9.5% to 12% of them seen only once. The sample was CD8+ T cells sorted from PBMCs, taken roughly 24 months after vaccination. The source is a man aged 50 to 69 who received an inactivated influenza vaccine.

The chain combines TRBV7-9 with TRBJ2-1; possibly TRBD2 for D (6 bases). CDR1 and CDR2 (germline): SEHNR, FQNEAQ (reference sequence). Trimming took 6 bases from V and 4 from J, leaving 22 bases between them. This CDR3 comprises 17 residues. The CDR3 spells CASSSPSGTGGYNEQFF. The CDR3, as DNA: TGTGCCAGCAGTTCCCCTTCAGGGACTGGCGGGTACAATGAGCAGTTCTTC.

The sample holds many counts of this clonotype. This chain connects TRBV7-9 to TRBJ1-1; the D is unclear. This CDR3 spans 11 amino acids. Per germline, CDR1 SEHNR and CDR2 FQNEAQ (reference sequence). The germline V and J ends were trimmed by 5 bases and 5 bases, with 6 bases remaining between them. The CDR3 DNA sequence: TGTGCCAGCAGCCTCAGTACTGAAGCTTTCTTT. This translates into CASSLSTEAFF.

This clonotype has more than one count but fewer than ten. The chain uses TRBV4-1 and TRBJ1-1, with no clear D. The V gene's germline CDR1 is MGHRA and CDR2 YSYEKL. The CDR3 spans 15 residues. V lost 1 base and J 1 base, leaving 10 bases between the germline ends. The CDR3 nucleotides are TGCGCCAGCAGCCAAGTTTTGGCAGGGAACACTGAAGCTTTCTTT. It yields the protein CASSQVLAGNTEAFF.

CDR3 bases: TGTGCCAGCAGTCGACTAGCGGATAAAGATACGCAGTATTTT. This translates into CASSRLADKDTQYF. The rearrangement links TRBV27 to TRBJ2-3; 9 bases map to TRBD2. The CDR3 extends over 14 amino acids. J lost 5 bases, V lost 5 bases, and 5 bases had no gene match. Germline CDR1 MNHEY, CDR2 SMNVEV (reference sequence).

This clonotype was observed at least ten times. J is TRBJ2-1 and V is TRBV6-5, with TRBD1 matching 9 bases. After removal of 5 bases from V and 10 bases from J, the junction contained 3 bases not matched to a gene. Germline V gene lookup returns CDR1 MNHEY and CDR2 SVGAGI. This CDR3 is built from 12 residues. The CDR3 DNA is TGTGCCAGCAGTACAGGACAGGGGGAGCAGTTCTTC. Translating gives CASSTGQGEQFF.

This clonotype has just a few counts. The CDR3 DNA reads TGTGCCAGCAGCTTAGATCCTGTCGGCTCCTACAATGAGCAGTTCTTC. Translation gives CASSLDPVGSYNEQFF. V and J are TRBV7-2 and TRBJ2-1; no clear D. Germline V gene lookup returns CDR1 SGHTA and CDR2 FQGNSA. The CDR3 loop spans 16 amino acids. V was pared by 1 base and J by 0 bases, with 10 bases between.

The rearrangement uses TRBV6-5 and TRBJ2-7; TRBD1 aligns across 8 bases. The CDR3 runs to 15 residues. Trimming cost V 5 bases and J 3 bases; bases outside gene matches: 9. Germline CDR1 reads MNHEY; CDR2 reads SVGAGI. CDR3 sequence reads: CASSHGTGEYYEQYF. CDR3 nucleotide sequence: TGTGCCAGCAGTCACGGGACAGGAGAATACTACGAGCAGTACTTC.

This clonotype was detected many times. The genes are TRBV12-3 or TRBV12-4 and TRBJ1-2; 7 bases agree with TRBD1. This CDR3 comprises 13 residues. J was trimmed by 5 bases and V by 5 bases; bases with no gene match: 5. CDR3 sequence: CASSIGTAYGYTF. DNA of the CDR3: TGTGCCAGCAGTATTGGGACAGCTTATGGCTACACCTTC.

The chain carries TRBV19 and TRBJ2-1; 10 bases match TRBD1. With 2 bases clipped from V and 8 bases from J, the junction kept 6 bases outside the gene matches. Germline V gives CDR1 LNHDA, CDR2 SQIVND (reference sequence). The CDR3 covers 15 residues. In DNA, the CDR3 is TGTGCCAGTAGTATATATGGACAGGGGGGCGATGAGCAGTTCTTC. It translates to CASSIYGQGGDEQFF. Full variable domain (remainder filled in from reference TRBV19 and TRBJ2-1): DGGITQSPKYLFRKEGQNVTLSCEQNLNHDAMYWYRQDPGQGLRLIYYSQIVNDFQKGDIAEGYSVSREKKESFPLTVTSAQKNPTAFYLCASSIYGQGGDEQFFGPGTRLTVL.

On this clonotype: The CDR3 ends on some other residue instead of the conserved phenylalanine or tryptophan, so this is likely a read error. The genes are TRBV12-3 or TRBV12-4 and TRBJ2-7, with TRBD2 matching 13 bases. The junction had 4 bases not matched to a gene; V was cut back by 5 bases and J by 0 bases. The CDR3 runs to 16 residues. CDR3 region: CASSAGTSGASYEQYY. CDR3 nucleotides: TGTGCCAGCAGTGCCGGGACTAGCGGGGCCTCCTACGAGCAGTACTAC.

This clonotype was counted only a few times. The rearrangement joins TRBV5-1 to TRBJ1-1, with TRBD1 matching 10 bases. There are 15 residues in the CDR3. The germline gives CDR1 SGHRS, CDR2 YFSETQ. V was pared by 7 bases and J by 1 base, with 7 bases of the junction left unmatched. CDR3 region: CASGLTGGENTEAFF. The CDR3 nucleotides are TGCGCCAGCGGACTGACAGGGGGCGAGAACACTGAAGCTTTCTTT. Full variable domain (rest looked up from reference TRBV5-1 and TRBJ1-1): KAGVTQTPRYLIKTRGQQVTLSCSPISGHRSVSWYQQTPGQGLQFLFEYFSETQRNKGNFPGRFSGRQFSNSRSEMNVSTLELGDSALYLCASGLTGGENTEAFFGQGTRLTVV.

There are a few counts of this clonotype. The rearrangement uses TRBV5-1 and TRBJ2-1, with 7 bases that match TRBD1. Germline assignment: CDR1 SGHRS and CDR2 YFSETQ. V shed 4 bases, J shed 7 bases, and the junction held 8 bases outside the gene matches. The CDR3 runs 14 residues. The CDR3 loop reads CASSPWTGYNEQFF. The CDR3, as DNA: TGCGCCAGCAGCCCGTGGACAGGTTATAATGAGCAGTTCTTC.

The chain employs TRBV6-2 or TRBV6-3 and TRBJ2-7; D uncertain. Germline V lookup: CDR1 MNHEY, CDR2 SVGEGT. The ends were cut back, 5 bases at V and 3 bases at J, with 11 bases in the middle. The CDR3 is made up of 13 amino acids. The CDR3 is CASSHYVDYEQYF. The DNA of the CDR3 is TGTGCCAGCAGTCACTACGTTGACTACGAGCAGTACTTC.

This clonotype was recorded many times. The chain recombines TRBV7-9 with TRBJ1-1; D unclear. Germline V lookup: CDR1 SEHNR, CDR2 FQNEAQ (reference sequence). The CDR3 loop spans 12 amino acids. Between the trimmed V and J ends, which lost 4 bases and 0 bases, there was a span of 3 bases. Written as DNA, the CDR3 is TGTGCCAGCAGCTCGATGAACACTGAAGCTTTCTTT. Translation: CASSSMNTEAFF.

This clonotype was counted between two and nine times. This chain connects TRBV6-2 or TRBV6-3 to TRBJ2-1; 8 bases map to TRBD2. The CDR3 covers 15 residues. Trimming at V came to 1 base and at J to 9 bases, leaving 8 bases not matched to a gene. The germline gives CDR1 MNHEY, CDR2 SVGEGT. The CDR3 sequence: CASSYLIGRAAEQFF. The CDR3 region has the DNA TGTGCCAGCAGTTACTTGATCGGGAGGGCAGCTGAGCAGTTCTTC.

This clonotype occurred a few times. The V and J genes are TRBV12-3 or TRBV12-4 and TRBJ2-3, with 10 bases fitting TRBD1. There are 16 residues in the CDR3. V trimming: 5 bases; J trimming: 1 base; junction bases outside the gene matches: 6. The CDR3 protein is CASSPRDRGGTDTQYF. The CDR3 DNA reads TGTGCCAGCAGTCCACGGGACAGGGGAGGCACAGATACGCAGTATTTT.

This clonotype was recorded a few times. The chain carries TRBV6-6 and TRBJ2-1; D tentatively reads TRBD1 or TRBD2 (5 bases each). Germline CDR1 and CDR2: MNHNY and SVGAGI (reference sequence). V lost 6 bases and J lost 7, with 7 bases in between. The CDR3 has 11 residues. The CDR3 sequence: CASSEGNEQFF. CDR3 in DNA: TGTGCCAGCAGCGAGGGGAATGAGCAGTTCTTC.

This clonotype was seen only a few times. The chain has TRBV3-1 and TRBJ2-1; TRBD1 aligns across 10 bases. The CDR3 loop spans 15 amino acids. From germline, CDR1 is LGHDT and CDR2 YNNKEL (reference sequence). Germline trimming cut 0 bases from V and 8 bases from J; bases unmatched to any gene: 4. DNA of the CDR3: TGTGCCAGCAGCCAAGAAGACAGGGGGCTGGATGAGCAGTTCTTC. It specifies CASSQEDRGLDEQFF.

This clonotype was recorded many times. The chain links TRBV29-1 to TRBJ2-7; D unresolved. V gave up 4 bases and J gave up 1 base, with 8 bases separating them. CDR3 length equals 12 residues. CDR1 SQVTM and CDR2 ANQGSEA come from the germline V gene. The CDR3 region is CSVVIDSYEQYF. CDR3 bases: TGCAGCGTTGTCATAGATTCCTACGAGCAGTACTTC.

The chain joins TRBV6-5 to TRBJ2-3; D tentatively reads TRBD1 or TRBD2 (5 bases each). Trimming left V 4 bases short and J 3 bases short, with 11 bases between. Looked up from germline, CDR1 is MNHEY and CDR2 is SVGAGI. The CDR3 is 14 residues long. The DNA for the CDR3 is TGTGCCAGCAGTTTGGCGAGGGGTACAGATACGCAGTATTTT. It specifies CASSLARGTDTQYF.